Following are 14 T cell receptor beta chains from one sample sequenced in a study of CD8+ T cells in alopecia areata. Following RNA extraction, reverse transcription yielded cDNA that acted as the sequencing template. The repertoire was sequenced with immunoSEQ multiplex PCR; TCRdb's copy has only in-frame clones and lacks some. The repertoire holds about 190,000 clones, with 60% as singletons. Treatment meaning: oral pan-JAK inhibitor, 5-10 mg twice daily. This sample comprised CD4+ T cells sorted from blood, obtained at week 4, from a patient treated with tofacitinib. These receptors were taken from a human donor with alopecia areata.

This chain links TRBV30 with TRBJ1-1; D call uncertain. Trimming removed 3 bases from V and 1 base from J, with 12 bases in between. CDR1 and CDR2 from the germline V gene are GTSNPN and SVGIG (reference sequence). CDR3 length equals 14 residues. The CDR3 DNA follows: TGTGCCTGGAGCCCGGACGGAGGGAACACTGAAGCTTTCTTT. It translates to CAWSPDGGNTEAFF.

The J gene is TRBJ1-1, the V gene TRBV30; D is unclear. From germline, CDR1 is GTSNPN and CDR2 SVGIG (reference sequence). V was pared by 8 bases and J by 0 bases, with 16 bases between. This CDR3 has 14 residues. The CDR3 here is CAILAGNMNTEAFF. The CDR3 DNA is TGTGCCATCCTTGCGGGGAACATGAACACTGAAGCTTTCTTT. Full variable domain (missing parts from reference TRBV30 and TRBJ1-1): SQTIHQWPATLVQPVGSPLSLECTVEGTSNPNLYWYRQAAGRGLQLLFYSVGIGQISSEVPQNLSASRPQDRQFILSSKKLLLSDSGFYLCAILAGNMNTEAFFGQGTRLTVV.

The chain joins TRBV30 to TRBJ2-3, with a weak D call TRBD2 (5 bases). Germline CDR1 is GTSNPN and CDR2 is SVGIG (reference sequence). V lost 4 bases to trimming and J lost 1 base, with 15 bases between them. The CDR3 has 15 amino acids. The DNA for the CDR3 is TGTGCCTGGACTGCCGGCGGGCCCGGCACAGATACGCAGTATTTT. Residues: CAWTAGGPGTDTQYF.

The chain has TRBV30 and TRBJ2-4, with 8 bases lining up with TRBD1. J lost 1 base, V lost 5 bases, and 4 bases had no gene match. In germline, CDR1 is GTSNPN, CDR2 SVGIG (reference sequence). The CDR3 sequence is 14 residues long. The CDR3 coding sequence is TGTGCCTGGGGCCGGACAGGGGCCAAAAACATTCAGTACTTC. Its translation: CAWGRTGAKNIQYF.

The V call is TRBV6-5, the J call TRBJ2-1, with a tentative D call TRBD1 (6 bases). CDR3 length: 12 residues. Germline V CDR1 and CDR2: MNHEY, SVGAGI. V was cut by 8 bases and J by 10 bases, with 15 bases left in between. CDR3 bases: TGTGCCAGCCGAAGGGGGAATAGGGAGCAGTTCTTC. Residues: CASRRGNREQFF.

The V gene is TRBV27, the J gene TRBJ2-2; tentative D call: TRBD2 (5 bases). CDR3 length: 14 amino acids. The V end was cut by 6 bases, the J end by 7 bases, with 15 bases between. Germline V gene lookup returns CDR1 MNHEY and CDR2 SMNVEV (reference sequence). Here the CDR3 DNA reads TGTGCCAGCAGCCCGCTTATTCGGGGCGGGGAGCTGTTTTTT. Its protein product is CASSPLIRGGELFF.

This clone appeared a few times. The chain combines TRBV4-1 with TRBJ1-1; 7 nucleotides match TRBD1. V was clipped by 4 bases and J by 5 bases; unmatched bases: 7. In germline, CDR1 is MGHRA, CDR2 YSYEKL. The CDR3 extends over 14 amino acids. DNA for the CDR3: TGCGCCAGCAGCCCGGGACAGCAAGAAACTGAAGCTTTCTTT. Translation gives CASSPGQQETEAFF.

This clone was observed many times. The chain is built from TRBV5-1 and TRBJ2-1; the D gene could be TRBD1 or TRBD2 (5 bases each). The CDR3 spans 14 residues. Trimming removed 2 bases at V and 5 bases at J, with 11 bases between. CDR1 is SGHRS and CDR2 is YFSETQ in the germline V gene. The CDR3 loop is CASSLTRGDNEQFF. The CDR3 nucleotides read TGCGCCAGCAGCTTAACTAGGGGCGACAATGAGCAGTTCTTC.

The V gene is TRBV6-5, the J gene TRBJ2-5, with TRBD2 matching over 7 bases. Germline trimming cut 6 bases from V and 2 bases from J; bases unmatched to any gene: 6. The CDR3 spans 14 residues. CDR1 and CDR2 (germline): MNHEY, SVGAGI. CDR3 protein: CASSHERGQETQYF. The CDR3 DNA follows: TGTGCCAGCAGCCATGAGCGGGGTCAAGAGACCCAGTACTTC.

The chain uses TRBV29-1 and TRBJ2-3, with TRBD1 matching 7 bases. Germline-derived CDR1 and CDR2 are SQVTM and ANQGSEA. V lost 5 bases and J lost 8; bases outside the gene matches: 7. This CDR3 is 12 amino acids long. The CDR3 loop reads CSVPTGTSTQYF. The CDR3 DNA sequence: TGCAGCGTTCCGACAGGGACCTCTACGCAGTATTTT.

The rearrangement uses TRBV25-1 and TRBJ2-5; perhaps TRBD1 as D (6 bases). The V end lost 4 bases, the J end lost 4 bases, and 10 bases lay between the germline ends. Germline V gives CDR1 MGHDK, CDR2 SYGVNS. This CDR3 has 13 residues. The CDR3 region is CASSVQGRETQYF. CDR3 bases: TGTGCCAGCAGTGTCCAGGGGAGAGAGACCCAGTACTTC.

The chain couples TRBV7-2 to TRBJ2-7; TRBD2 aligns across 13 bases. This CDR3 is built from 16 residues. With V trimmed by 4 bases and J by 7 bases, 10 bases remained unmatched. Germline V gene lookup returns CDR1 SGHTA and CDR2 FQGNSA. CDR3 amino acids: CASSSSPGLAGSEQYF. DNA for the CDR3: TGTGCCAGCAGCTCCTCACCGGGACTAGCGGGGTCGGAGCAGTACTTC.

J is TRBJ2-5 and V is TRBV2, with 8 bases aligning to TRBD1. This CDR3 is 15 amino acids long. Looked up from germline, CDR1 is SNHLY and CDR2 is FYNNEI. V dropped 1 base and J dropped 5; count of bases not matched to a gene: 6. The CDR3 is CASSEVSGGFETQYF. The CDR3, as DNA: TGTGCCAGCAGTGAAGTCTCAGGGGGCTTTGAGACCCAGTACTTC.

This clone was detected only once. This chain links TRBV29-1 with TRBJ2-3; D call uncertain. Germline V lookup: CDR1 SQVTM, CDR2 ANQGSEA. The CDR3 is made up of 13 amino acids. Trimming shortened V by 5 bases and J by 5 bases, and 14 bases separated the two germline ends. The CDR3 sequence is CSVLDGVGDTQYF. In DNA form, the CDR3 reads TGCAGCGTTCTGGACGGAGTCGGAGATACGCAGTATTTT.